The sequence of this TCR beta chain was determined in a study of T-cell memory formation after mild COVID-19. Study-wide findings and caveats: Mainly CM and EM harbored the contracting CD4+ clones; mainly EMRA harbored the CD8+ ones.

Germline V CDR1 and CDR2: SGHRS, YFSETQ. The CDR3 covers 11 residues. A 5'RACE reaction primed in the constant segment made cDNA libraries of TCR alpha and TCR beta, and these carried sample barcodes and UMIs. TCRdb called the 5' RACE reads again in MiXCR, with one record for every CDR3 protein. The sample consists of roughly 560,000 distinct CDR3 sequences, roughly 20% of them appearing once. Many counts were recorded for this clonotype. What it binds is unknown. The germline gene is not matched at one end of the junction; a read error may be the cause. The sample was PBMCs or a T cell subset sorted from them (not recorded which). J is TRBJ2-3 and V is TRBV5-1; D remains unclear. This TCR was sampled from an adult woman who had mild COVID-19 (a few samples of this study predate the infection). Cell type and time point are not known. Written as DNA, the CDR3 is TGTGCCAGCAGCTTCACAGATACGCAGTATTTT. Amino acid sequence: CASSFTDTQYF.